Reported below is one T cell receptor (beta chain). The data stem from a study of cytomegalovirus exposure and HLA in healthy donors. The repertoire was sequenced with immunoSEQ multiplex PCR; TCRdb's copy has only in-frame clones and lacks some. The sample lists 120,000 or so clones, approximately 88% occurring once. V lost 0 bases and J 5 bases, leaving 7 bases between the germline ends. This CDR3 has 13 amino acids. Germline V gene sequence: CDR1 SEHNR, CDR2 FQNEAQ (reference sequence). The chain employs TRBV7-9 and TRBJ1-1, with no clear D. Sequenced sample: PBMCs. The clonotype originates from a young woman in good health and CMV-seronegative. This chain's CDR3 is CASSLAPGTEAFF. The DNA of the CDR3 is TGTGCCAGCAGCTTAGCGCCCGGGACTGAAGCTTTCTTT.